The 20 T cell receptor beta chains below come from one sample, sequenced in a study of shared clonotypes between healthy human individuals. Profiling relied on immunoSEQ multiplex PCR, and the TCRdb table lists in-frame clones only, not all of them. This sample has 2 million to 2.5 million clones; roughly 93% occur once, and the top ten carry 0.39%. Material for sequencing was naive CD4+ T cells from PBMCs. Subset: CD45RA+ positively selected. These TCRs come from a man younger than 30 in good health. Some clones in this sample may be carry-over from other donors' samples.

CDR3 residues: CALRGSLNTGELFF. As DNA, the CDR3 is TGTGCCCTCAGGGGCAGCTTGAACACCGGGGAGCTGTTTTTT. V is TRBV28 and J is TRBJ2-2, with D possibly matching TRBD1 (6 bases). The CDR3 extends over 14 amino acids. CDR1 is MDHEN, CDR2 SYDVKM, per germline. V lost 11 bases to trimming and J lost 1 base, with 14 bases between them.

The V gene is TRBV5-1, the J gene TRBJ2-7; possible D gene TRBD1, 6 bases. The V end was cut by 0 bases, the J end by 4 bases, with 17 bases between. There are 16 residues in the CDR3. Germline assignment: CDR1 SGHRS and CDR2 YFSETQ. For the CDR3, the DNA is TGCGCCAGCAGCTTGGCCGAGGGGCAGGGGAGATACGAGCAGTACTTC. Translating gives CASSLAEGQGRYEQYF.

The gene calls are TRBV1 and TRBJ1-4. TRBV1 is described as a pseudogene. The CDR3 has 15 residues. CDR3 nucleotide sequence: TGCACCAGCAGCCAATGCTGCTCGGGAGGTGAAAAACTGTTTTTT. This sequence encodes CTSSQCCSGGEKLFF.

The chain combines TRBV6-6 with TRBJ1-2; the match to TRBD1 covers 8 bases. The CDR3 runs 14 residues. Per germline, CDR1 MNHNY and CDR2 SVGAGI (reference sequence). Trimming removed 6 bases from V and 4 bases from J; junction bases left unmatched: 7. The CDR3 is CASSPDREGYGYTF. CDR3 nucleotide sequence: TGTGCCAGCAGCCCGGACAGGGAAGGCTATGGCTACACCTTC.

The CDR3, as DNA: TGCGCCAGCAGCAGCGACCAGAGCTGGGCCACTACCACTGAAGCTTTCTTT. It yields the protein CASSSDQSWATTTEAFF. The rearrangement links TRBV5-1 to TRBJ1-1; D ambiguous. There are 17 residues in the CDR3. CDR1 SGHRS and CDR2 YFSETQ come from the germline V gene. Trimming removed 4 bases from V and 4 bases from J, with 23 bases in between.

For the CDR3, the DNA is TGTGCCTTGGCTAGCGGCCGTAGCACAGATACGCAGTATTTT. Its translation: CALASGRSTDTQYF. The genes are TRBV30 and TRBJ2-3; 7 nucleotides agree with TRBD2. With V trimmed by 7 bases and J by 0 bases, 7 bases remained unmatched. CDR3 size: 14 residues. The germline V gene encodes CDR1 GTSNPN and CDR2 SVGIG (reference sequence).

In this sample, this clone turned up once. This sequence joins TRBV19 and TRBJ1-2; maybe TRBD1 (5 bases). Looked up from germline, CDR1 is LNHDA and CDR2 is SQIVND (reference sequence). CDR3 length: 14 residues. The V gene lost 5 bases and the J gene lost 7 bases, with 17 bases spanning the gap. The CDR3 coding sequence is TGTGCCAGTAGTCCGGGGGAGGGCTTATTTGGCTACACCTTC. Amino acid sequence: CASSPGEGLFGYTF.

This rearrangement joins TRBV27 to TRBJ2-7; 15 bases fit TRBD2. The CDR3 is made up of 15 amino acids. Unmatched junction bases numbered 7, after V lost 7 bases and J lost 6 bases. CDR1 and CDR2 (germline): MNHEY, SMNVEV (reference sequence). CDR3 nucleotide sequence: TGTGCCAGCACCCGGCCGGGACTAGCGGGGGGCGAGCAGTACTTC. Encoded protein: CASTRPGLAGGEQYF.

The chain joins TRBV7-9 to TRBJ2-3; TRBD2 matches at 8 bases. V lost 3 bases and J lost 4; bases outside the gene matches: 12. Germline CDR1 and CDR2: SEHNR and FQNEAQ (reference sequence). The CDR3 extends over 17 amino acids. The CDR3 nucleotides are TGTGCCAGCAGCTTTTTAGGAGCGGGAGAGACGGCAGATACGCAGTATTTT. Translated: CASSFLGAGETADTQYF.

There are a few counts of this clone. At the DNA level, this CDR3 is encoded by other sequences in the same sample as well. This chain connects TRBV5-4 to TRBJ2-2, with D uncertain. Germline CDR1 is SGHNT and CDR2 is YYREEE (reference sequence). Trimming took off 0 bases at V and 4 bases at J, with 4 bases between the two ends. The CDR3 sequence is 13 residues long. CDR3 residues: CASSLGATGELFF. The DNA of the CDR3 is TGTGCCAGCAGCTTGGGGGCCACCGGGGAGCTGTTTTTT.

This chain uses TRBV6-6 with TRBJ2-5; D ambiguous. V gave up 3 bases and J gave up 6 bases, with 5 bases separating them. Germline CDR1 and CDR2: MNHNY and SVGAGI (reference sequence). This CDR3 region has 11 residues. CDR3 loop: CASSYFQTQYF. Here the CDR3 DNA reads TGTGCCAGCAGTTATTTTCAGACCCAGTACTTC.

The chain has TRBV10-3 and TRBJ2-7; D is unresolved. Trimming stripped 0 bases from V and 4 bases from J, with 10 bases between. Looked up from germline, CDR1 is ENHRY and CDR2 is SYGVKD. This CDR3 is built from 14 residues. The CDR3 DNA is TGTGCCATCAGTGAGTCCGGCTACAGATACGAGCAGTACTTC. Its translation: CAISESGYRYEQYF.

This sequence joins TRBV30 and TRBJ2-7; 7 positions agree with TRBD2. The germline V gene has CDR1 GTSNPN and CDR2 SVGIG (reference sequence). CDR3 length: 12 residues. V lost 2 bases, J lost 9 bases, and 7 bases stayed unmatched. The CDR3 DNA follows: TGTGCCTGGAGTTCGGGGGGTGAAGGGCAGTACTTC. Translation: CAWSSGGEGQYF.

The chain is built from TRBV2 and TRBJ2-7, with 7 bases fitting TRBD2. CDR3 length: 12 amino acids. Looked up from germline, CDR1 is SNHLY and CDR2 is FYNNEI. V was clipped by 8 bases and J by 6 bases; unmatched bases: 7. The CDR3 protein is CASGGAGPEQYF. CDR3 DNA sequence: TGTGCCAGCGGGGGAGCGGGACCCGAGCAGTACTTC.

DNA for the CDR3: TGTGCCAGCAGCTCGGGCCGAGGACAGGGCCGTGGCTACACCTTC. It is translated as CASSSGRGQGRGYTF. The chain links TRBV7-8 to TRBJ1-2, with 8 bases fitting TRBD1. This CDR3 spans 15 amino acids. Germline CDR1 SGHVS, CDR2 FQNEAQ. Unmatched junction bases numbered 11, after V lost 4 bases and J lost 7 bases.

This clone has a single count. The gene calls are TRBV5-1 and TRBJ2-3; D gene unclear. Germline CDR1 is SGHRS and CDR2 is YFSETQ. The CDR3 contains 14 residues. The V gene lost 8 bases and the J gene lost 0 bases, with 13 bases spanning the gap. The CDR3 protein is CASTTHLSTDTQYF. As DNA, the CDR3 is TGCGCCAGTACCACACACTTAAGCACAGATACGCAGTATTTT.

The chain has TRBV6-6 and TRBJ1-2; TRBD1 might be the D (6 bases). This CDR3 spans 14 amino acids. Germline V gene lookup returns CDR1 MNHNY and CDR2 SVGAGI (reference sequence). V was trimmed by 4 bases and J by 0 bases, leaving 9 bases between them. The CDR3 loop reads CASSFDRSNYGYTF. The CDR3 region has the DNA TGTGCCAGCAGTTTCGACAGGTCTAACTATGGCTACACCTTC.

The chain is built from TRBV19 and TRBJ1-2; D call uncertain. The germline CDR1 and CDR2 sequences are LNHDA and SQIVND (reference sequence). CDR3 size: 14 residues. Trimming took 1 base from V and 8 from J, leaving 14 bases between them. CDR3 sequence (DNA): TGTGCCAGTAGTATAGCCCCCCGGAGCCCAGGCTACACCTTC. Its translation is CASSIAPRSPGYTF.

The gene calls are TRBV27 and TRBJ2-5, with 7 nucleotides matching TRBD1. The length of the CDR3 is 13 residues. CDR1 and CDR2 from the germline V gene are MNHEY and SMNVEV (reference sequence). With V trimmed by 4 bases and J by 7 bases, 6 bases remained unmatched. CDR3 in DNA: TGTGCCAGCAGTTCTGGACAGGCGAGGACCCAGTACTTC. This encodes CASSSGQARTQYF.

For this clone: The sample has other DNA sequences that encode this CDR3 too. CDR3 sequence reads: CASSLTSSYNEQFF. In DNA form, the CDR3 reads TGTGCCAGCAGCTTGACCAGCTCCTACAATGAGCAGTTCTTC. V and J are TRBV11-2 and TRBJ2-1, with D uncertain. Germline values: CDR1 SGHAT, CDR2 FQNNGV. Trimming stripped 3 bases from V and 0 bases from J, with 6 bases between. The CDR3 spans 14 residues.